This TCR beta chain came from a study of PD-1 blockade in mismatch repair-deficient tumors. About the study: Enrolled about 2012-2016, patients had progressing, pretreated mismatch repair-deficient cancers of 12 types.

Every patient had mismatch repair deficiency by PCR or immunohistochemistry. TCR sequencing covered three patients who responded to pembrolizumab. This CDR3 comprises 15 residues. J was trimmed by 6 bases and V by 5 bases; bases with no gene match: 8. Germline CDR1 and CDR2: MNHEY and SVGAGI. The study, taken as a whole, reports: Tumor-resident clones, often absent from pretreatment blood, expanded after pembrolizumab and then contracted.

Method: immunoSEQ multiplex PCR; TCRdb's copy keeps in-frame clones and lacks some. The sample has about 40,000 clones; roughly 80% are singletons. As concerns this clone: Its antigen is unidentified.

V is TRBV6-5 and J is TRBJ2-2; TRBD1 matches at 8 bases. The receptor comes from an adult with mismatch repair-deficient cancer. The specimen comprised peripheral blood, sampled 4 weeks after starting pembrolizumab. The CDR3 nucleotides are TGTGCCAGCAGTCTAATTAAACAGGGGGCCGGGGAGCTGTTTTTT. It encodes CASSLIKQGAGELFF.